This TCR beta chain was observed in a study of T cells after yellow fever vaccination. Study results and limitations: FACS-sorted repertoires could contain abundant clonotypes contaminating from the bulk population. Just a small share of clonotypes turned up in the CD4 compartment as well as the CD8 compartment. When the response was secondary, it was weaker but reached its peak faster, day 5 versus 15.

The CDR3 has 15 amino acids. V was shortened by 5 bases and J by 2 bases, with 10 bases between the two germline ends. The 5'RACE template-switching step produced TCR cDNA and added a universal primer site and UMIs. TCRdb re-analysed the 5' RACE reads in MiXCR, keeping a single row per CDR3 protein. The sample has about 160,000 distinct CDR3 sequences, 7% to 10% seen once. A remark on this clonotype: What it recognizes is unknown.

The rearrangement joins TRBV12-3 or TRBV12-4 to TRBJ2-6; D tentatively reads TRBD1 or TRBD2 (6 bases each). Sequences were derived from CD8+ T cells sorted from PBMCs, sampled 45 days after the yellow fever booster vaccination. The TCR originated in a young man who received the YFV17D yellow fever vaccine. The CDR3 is CASSHREAGANVLTF. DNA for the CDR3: TGTGCCAGCAGTCACAGGGAGGCTGGGGCCAACGTCCTGACTTTC.